The entry that follows covers one T cell receptor (beta chain) sequence. Germline is not matched at one junction end, which may reflect a read error. Germline CDR1 reads LGHNA; CDR2 reads YSLEER. This CDR3 comprises 16 residues. This sample is drawn from a study of blood T cell repertoires in COVID-19. In the study overall: Sites in the United States, Italy and Spain provided acute and convalescent COVID-19 samples.

In the authors' methods: Reference gene primer amplification gave nucleated cell count estimates. Clones were sequenced by immunoSEQ multiplex PCR, and TCRdb holds only the in-frame ones, with some missing. The V and J calls and clone size are taken from that table; D and trimming were inferred from the DNA. The sample gives some 37,000 clones, 90% of which show up once; about 4.9% is in the top ten. Sequencing was performed on peripheral blood. The clonotype comes from a human donor in a cohort sampled during active COVID-19. The J gene is TRBJ2-7, the V gene TRBV4-3; the D gene is possibly TRBD1 (5 bases). DNA for the CDR3: TGCGCCAGCAGCCAAGATGGGGCAGGGATACCCTATGAGCAGTACTTC. Protein: CASSQDGAGIPYEQYF.